The 26 T cell receptor beta chains given below trace back to one sample, sequenced in a study of identical twins. TCRdb re-derived calls from the 5' RACE reads in MiXCR, one entry per CDR3 protein. The sample lists about 810,000 distinct CDR3 sequences; approximately 13% were seen once. These same records also appear under a second study, on yellow fever vaccine responses in identical twins.

The sample comprised PBMCs. The receptor set was obtained from a woman aged 18-30 years in good health.

This clonotype was counted a few times. The rearrangement joins TRBV6-5 to TRBJ2-1; TRBD2 matches 10 bases. The CDR3 has 18 amino acids. V gave up 2 bases and J gave up 4 bases; unmatched junction bases: 11. CDR1 and CDR2 from the germline V gene are MNHEY and SVGAGI. As DNA, the CDR3 is TGTGCCAGCAGTTACGGGCCAGCGGGAGGGACACAATACAATGAGCAGTTCTTC. Residues: CASSYGPAGGTQYNEQFF.

This chain links TRBV7-3 with TRBJ2-3, with 10 bases that match TRBD1. The CDR3 contains 19 residues. The J segment lost 4 bases and the V segment lost 3 bases, leaving 16 bases of the junction unmatched. Germline CDR1 reads SGHTA; CDR2 reads FQGTGA. CDR3 DNA: TGTGCCAGCAGCTTTCCTCGACAGGGGGCGGGGGAAGGGGCAGATACGCAGTATTTT. Its protein product is CASSFPRQGAGEGADTQYF.

The sample holds a few counts of this clonotype. The chain couples TRBV25-1 to TRBJ2-5; 11 nucleotides match TRBD2. The V segment lost 5 bases and the J segment 1 base; nucleotides outside the gene matches: 15. This CDR3 is built from 19 residues. Germline values: CDR1 MGHDK, CDR2 SYGVNS. CDR3 residues: CASSTRLAGTPGGQETQYF. The CDR3 bases are TGTGCCAGCAGTACCCGACTAGCGGGGACCCCCGGGGGCCAAGAGACCCAGTACTTC.

The chain employs TRBV24-1 and TRBJ2-5; the match to TRBD1 covers 11 bases. Per the germline V gene, CDR1 is KGHDR and CDR2 is SFDVKD. The J segment lost 5 bases and the V segment lost 4 bases, leaving 11 bases of the junction unmatched. The CDR3 spans 17 residues. The CDR3 spells CATSDPPGQGARETQYF. CDR3 nucleotides: TGTGCCACCAGTGACCCCCCCGGACAGGGGGCTCGGGAGACCCAGTACTTC.

The J gene is TRBJ2-6, the V gene TRBV20-1; D gene unclear. The germline gives CDR1 DFQATT, CDR2 SNEGSKA (reference sequence). V was clipped by 6 bases and J by 1 base, with 10 bases between them. This CDR3 comprises 14 residues. The CDR3 protein is CSARPGSGANVLTF. The CDR3 DNA follows: TGCAGTGCGAGACCCGGGTCTGGGGCCAACGTCCTGACTTTC.

This clonotype was counted only a few times. This sequence joins TRBV18 and TRBJ2-7, with unresolved D. CDR3 length: 13 residues. V lost 0 bases and J 2 bases, leaving 5 bases between the germline ends. From germline, CDR1 is KGHSH and CDR2 LQKENI. DNA for the CDR3: TGTGCCAGCTCACCACCGGATACCTACGAGCAGTACGTC. Its translation: CASSPPDTYEQYV.

The chain combines TRBV7-2 with TRBJ2-1, with D perhaps TRBD2 (7 bases). The CDR3 runs 14 residues. The V end was cut by 5 bases, the J end by 16 bases, with 24 bases between. Germline assignment: CDR1 SGHTA and CDR2 FQGNSA. The CDR3, as DNA: TGTGCCAGCAGCAAAACCTTAAGGGGCGGGGGACACTTCTTC. Translation gives CASSKTLRGGGHFF.

The chain joins TRBV14 to TRBJ1-1; D gene ambiguous. Germline CDR1 and CDR2: SGHDN and FVKESK. V lost 3 bases, J lost 4 bases, and 12 bases lay in between. This CDR3 is 14 amino acids long. The CDR3 DNA reads TGTGCCAGCAGCCAGGGCCTTATCGGCACTGAAGCTTTCTTT. It yields the protein CASSQGLIGTEAFF.

The rearrangement links TRBV24-1 to TRBJ2-3; 7 positions agree with TRBD2. V shed 3 bases and J 2 bases; nucleotides not matched to a gene: 13. The CDR3 totals 18 residues. Germline CDR1 KGHDR, CDR2 SFDVKD. The CDR3 sequence is CATSDPAGAGAVTDTQYF. For the CDR3, the DNA is TGTGCCACCAGTGATCCCGCCGGGGCGGGAGCAGTCACAGATACGCAGTATTTT.

In this sample, this clonotype turned up a few times. This CDR3 is CSARGASGGGQFF. In nucleotides, the CDR3 is TGCAGTGCTAGAGGGGCTAGCGGAGGGGGGCAGTTCTTC. This chain links TRBV20-1 with TRBJ2-1, with D possibly TRBD2 on 7 matching bases. Trimming shortened V by 1 base and J by 12 bases, and 16 bases separated the two germline ends. The CDR3 consists of 13 residues. Germline CDR1 is DFQATT and CDR2 is SNEGSKA (reference sequence).

This clonotype was counted a few times. The chain links TRBV5-1 to TRBJ2-3; 13 positions match TRBD2. The junction had 10 bases not matched to a gene; V was cut back by 6 bases and J by 3 bases. This CDR3 region has 17 residues. From germline, CDR1 is SGHRS and CDR2 YFSETQ. The CDR3 nucleotides are TGCGCCAGCATGATAGTTGGACTAGCGGGAGAGACAGATACGCAGTATTTT. It translates to CASMIVGLAGETDTQYF.

There are a few counts of this clonotype. This chain uses TRBV20-1 with TRBJ1-1; tentative D call: TRBD1 (6 bases). V was clipped by 0 bases and J by 0 bases, with 20 bases between them. This CDR3 contains 18 residues. Germline V gene data show CDR1 as DFQATT and CDR2 as SNEGSKA (reference sequence). The CDR3 bases are TGCAGTGCTAGAGACATACAGGGCTGGGAGTCTATGAACACTGAAGCTTTCTTT. It specifies CSARDIQGWESMNTEAFF.

This chain connects TRBV7-8 to TRBJ1-4; D gene unclear. Trimming stripped 1 base from V and 2 bases from J, with 8 bases between. CDR1 is SGHVS, CDR2 FQNEAQ, per germline. There are 15 residues in the CDR3. CDR3 bases: TGTGCCAGCAGCTTAGTCCCCCCGACTAATGAAAAACTGTTTTTT. Translated: CASSLVPPTNEKLFF.

The gene calls are TRBV5-1 and TRBJ2-2, with 7 nucleotides matching TRBD1. The CDR3 runs to 18 residues. Per the germline V gene, CDR1 is SGHRS and CDR2 is YFSETQ. With 4 bases clipped from V and 2 bases from J, the junction kept 14 bases outside the gene matches. The DNA for the CDR3 is TGCGCCAGCAGCCCCGGGACAGCAAGCCCACTAAACACCGGGGAGCTGTTTTTT. Residues: CASSPGTASPLNTGELFF.

This clonotype has more than one count but fewer than ten. The V call is TRBV4-2, the J call TRBJ2-5; 7 positions agree with TRBD2. In germline, CDR1 is LGHNA, CDR2 YNFKEQ. This CDR3 has 15 amino acids. V lost 4 bases, J lost 3 bases, and 8 bases stayed unmatched. The CDR3 region is CASSPGLVGEETQYF. The CDR3 DNA reads as TGTGCCAGCAGCCCTGGACTAGTTGGGGAAGAGACCCAGTACTTC.

V gene TRBV5-4 combines with J gene TRBJ2-4; 7 bases fit TRBD1. The CDR3 consists of 15 residues. Germline CDR1 reads SGHNT; CDR2 reads YYREEE (reference sequence). The trim removed 0 bases at V and 6 bases at J, leaving 6 bases unmatched. The CDR3 DNA reads TGTGCCAGCAGCTTGGTAGGGGGCACCGGAAACATTCAGTACTTC. It specifies CASSLVGGTGNIQYF. Complete variable domain (other parts from reference TRBV5-4 and TRBJ2-4): ETGVTQSPTHLIKTRGQQVTLRCSSQSGHNTVSWYQQALGQGPQFIFQYYREEENGRGNFPPRFSGLQFPNYSSELNVNALELDDSALYLCASSLVGGTGNIQYFGAGTRLSVL.

This clonotype turned up a few times. The rearrangement uses TRBV5-1 and TRBJ1-6; 9 nucleotides line up with TRBD1. In germline, CDR1 is SGHRS, CDR2 YFSETQ. The CDR3 loop spans 14 amino acids. V was pared by 2 bases and J by 8 bases, with 2 bases of the junction left unmatched. The CDR3 DNA reads TGCGCCAGCAGCTTCCGACAGGGGGATTCACCCCTCCACTTT. This sequence encodes CASSFRQGDSPLHF. The full variable domain, completed using reference TRBV5-1 and TRBJ1-6, is KAGVTQTPRYLIKTRGQQVTLSCSPISGHRSVSWYQQTPGQGLQFLFEYFSETQRNKGNFPGRFSGRQFSNSRSEMNVSTLELGDSALYLCASSFRQGDSPLHFGNGTRLTVT.

The J gene is TRBJ2-7, the V gene TRBV10-3; D is undetermined. The V gene's germline CDR1 is ENHRY and CDR2 SYGVKD. Trimming cost V 6 bases and J 2 bases, with 14 bases left between them. The CDR3 sequence is 14 residues long. CDR3 in amino acids: CAISESYTTYEQYF. CDR3 sequence (DNA): TGTGCCATCAGCGAGAGCTACACAACCTACGAGCAGTACTTC.

J is TRBJ2-3 and V is TRBV25-1, with 7 positions matching TRBD1. V was clipped by 4 bases and J by 2 bases; unmatched bases: 9. The CDR3 has 16 residues. CDR1 is MGHDK, CDR2 SYGVNS, per germline. CDR3 region: CASSAPGQPLTDTQYF. CDR3 DNA: TGTGCCAGCAGTGCCCCGGGACAGCCTCTCACAGATACGCAGTATTTT.

This clonotype occurred a few times. The rearrangement links TRBV6-5 to TRBJ1-1; TRBD1 matches at 8 bases. The CDR3 spans 16 residues. CDR1 and CDR2 (germline): MNHEY, SVGAGI. Trimming at V came to 0 bases and at J to 1 base, leaving 4 bases not matched to a gene. CDR3 sequence: CASSYSWTGRNTEAFF. CDR3 nucleotides: TGTGCCAGCAGTTACTCATGGACAGGGCGGAACACTGAAGCTTTCTTT.

The CDR3 sequence is CASSEGGLASLHNEQFF. DNA for the CDR3: TGCGCCAGCAGTGAAGGTGGACTAGCGTCCCTTCACAATGAGCAGTTCTTC. The chain employs TRBV5-1 and TRBJ2-1, with 9 nucleotides matching TRBD2. The CDR3 sequence is 17 residues long. The germline V gene has CDR1 SGHRS and CDR2 YFSETQ. V dropped 5 bases and J dropped 5; count of bases not matched to a gene: 14.

The rearrangement joins TRBV25-1 to TRBJ2-7; TRBD2 matches 7 bases. This CDR3 has 14 residues. Germline CDR1 and CDR2: MGHDK and SYGVNS. The J segment lost 5 bases and the V segment lost 1 base, leaving 5 bases of the junction unmatched. CDR3: CASSESGGVNEQYF. The CDR3 coding sequence is TGTGCCAGCAGTGAATCGGGGGGAGTAAACGAGCAGTACTTC.

This clonotype has just a few counts. V usage is TRBV6-6 and J usage is TRBJ1-1; D is uncertain. The CDR3 has 11 amino acids. The germline V gene encodes CDR1 MNHNY and CDR2 SVGAGI (reference sequence). V lost 7 bases, J lost 3 bases, and 6 bases lay in between. The CDR3 bases are TGTGCCAGCATTAAAGACACTGAAGCTTTCTTT. Encoded protein: CASIKDTEAFF.

Only a few counts were recorded for this clonotype. The chain is built from TRBV29-1 and TRBJ1-1; tentative D call: TRBD1 (5 bases). The CDR3 loop spans 14 amino acids. CDR1 is SQVTM, CDR2 ANQGSEA, per germline. The V and J ends lost 6 bases and 2 bases respectively, with 16 bases between them. The CDR3 DNA is TGCAGCGTCGCATTGACAGAGTTCAACACTGAAGCTTTCTTT. This translates into CSVALTEFNTEAFF.

This clonotype was seen more than once but under ten times. This sequence joins TRBV3-1 and TRBJ2-1, with 7 bases fitting TRBD1. This CDR3 has 16 residues. In germline, CDR1 is LGHDT, CDR2 YNNKEL (reference sequence). V dropped 0 bases and J dropped 3; count of bases not matched to a gene: 5. The CDR3 DNA sequence: TGTGCCAGCAGCCAAGATCCGGGACAGATCTACAATGAGCAGTTCTTC. It yields the protein CASSQDPGQIYNEQFF.

At least ten counts were recorded for this clonotype. The rearrangement joins TRBV15 to TRBJ1-4, with D tentatively TRBD1 (5 bases). Between the trimmed V and J ends, which lost 0 bases and 10 bases, there was a span of 15 bases. CDR3 length: 15 residues. From germline, CDR1 is LNHNV and CDR2 YYDKDF (reference sequence). The CDR3, as DNA: TGTGCCACCAGCAGAGATCGAGGGGTTGGGGGAAAACTGTTTTTT. Translation gives CATSRDRGVGGKLFF.